This record looks at one TCR beta chain sequence and its context. Its antigen remains unknown. The CDR3 has 13 residues. Per the germline V gene, CDR1 is SGHRS and CDR2 is YFSETQ. V was pared by 10 bases and J by 1 base, with 13 bases between. Unique molecular identifiers had been added to the TCR beta cDNA libraries. The yield from around 1 to 10 million T cells was some 500,000 cDNA molecules in total. TCRdb re-derived calls from the PCR reads in MiXCR, one entry per CDR3 protein. The table records roughly 570,000 distinct CDR3 sequences, around 36% of them present only once. This entry is derived from a study of post-analysis software for immune sequencing data. Looking at the study overall: The study covered relapsing-remitting, secondary progressive and progressive-relapsing courses of multiple sclerosis. Points from the study as a whole: Compared with controls, patients showed significantly lower normalized Chao1 diversity. TRBV5-6, TRBV5-1 and TRBV20-1 belonged to a set of about five TRBV segments that were more frequent in patients than controls.

The chain joins TRBV5-1 to TRBJ2-3; D is unresolved. This TCR was recovered from a girl aged 2-17 years with multiple sclerosis. Input material: blood. This chain's CDR3 is CAGRSPGTDTQYF. CDR3 nucleotides: TGCGCCGGCCGATCACCCGGCACAGATACGCAGTATTTT.